A single sample is the source of the 2 T cell receptor beta chains below, sequenced in a study of blood T cell repertoires in COVID-19. The assay was immunoSEQ multiplex PCR, and TCRdb's table has in-frame clones only and misses some. The sample includes 60,000 to 95,000 clones, 90% of them seen just once. The sequenced sample consisted of peripheral blood. The receptors stem from a woman older than 75 with active or convalescent COVID-19.

The chain is built from TRBV5-8 and TRBJ1-1; D remains ambiguous. This CDR3 has 11 residues. Germline V lookup: CDR1 SGHTS, CDR2 YDEGEE. V lost 5 bases and J lost 6, with 8 bases in between. The CDR3 spells CASRYTAEAFF. CDR3 nucleotide sequence: TGTGCCAGCAGGTATACAGCTGAAGCTTTCTTT.

This clone was seen only once. The CDR3 bases are TGTGCCAGCTCTGGTGAGGGTTACGGAAACACCATATATTTT. Its protein is CASSGEGYGNTIYF. This rearrangement joins TRBV18 to TRBJ1-3; no reliable D call. The CDR3 spans 14 residues. CDR1 and CDR2 from the germline V gene are KGHSH and LQKENI. V lost 6 bases and J lost 4, with 13 bases in between.